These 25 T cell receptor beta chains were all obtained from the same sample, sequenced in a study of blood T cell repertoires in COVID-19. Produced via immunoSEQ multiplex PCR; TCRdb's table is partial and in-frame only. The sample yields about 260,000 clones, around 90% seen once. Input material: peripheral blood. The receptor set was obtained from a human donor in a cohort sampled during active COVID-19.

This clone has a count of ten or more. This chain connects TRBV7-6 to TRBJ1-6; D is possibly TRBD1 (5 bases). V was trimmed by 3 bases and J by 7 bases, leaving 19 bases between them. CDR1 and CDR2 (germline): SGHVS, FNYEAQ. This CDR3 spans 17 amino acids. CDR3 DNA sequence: TGTGCCAGCAGCTTCGGGACTTTGTGGGGTTCAAATTCACCCCTCCACTTT. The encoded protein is CASSFGTLWGSNSPLHF.

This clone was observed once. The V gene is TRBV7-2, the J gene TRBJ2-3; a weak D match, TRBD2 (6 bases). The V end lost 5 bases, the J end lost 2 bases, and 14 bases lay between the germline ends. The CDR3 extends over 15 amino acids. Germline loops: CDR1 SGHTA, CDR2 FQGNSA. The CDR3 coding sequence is TGTGCCAGCAGCACTCCAGCGGGTCTCACAGATACGCAGTATTTT. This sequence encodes CASSTPAGLTDTQYF.

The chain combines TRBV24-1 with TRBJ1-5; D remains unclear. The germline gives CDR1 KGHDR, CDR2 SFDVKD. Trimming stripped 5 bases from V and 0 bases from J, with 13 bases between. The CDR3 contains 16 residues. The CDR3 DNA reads TGTGCCACCAGTGCCGCCACCCTAGATAGCAATCAGCCCCAGCATTTT. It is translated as CATSAATLDSNQPQHF.

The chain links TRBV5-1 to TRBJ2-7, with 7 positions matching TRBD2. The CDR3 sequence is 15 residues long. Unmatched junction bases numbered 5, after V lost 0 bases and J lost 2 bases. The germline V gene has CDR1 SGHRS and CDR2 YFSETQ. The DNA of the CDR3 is TGCGCCAGCAGCTTGGGCGGACTAGGGGCCTACGAGCAGTACTTC. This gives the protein CASSLGGLGAYEQYF. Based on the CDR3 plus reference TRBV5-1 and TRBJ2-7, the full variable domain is KAGVTQTPRYLIKTRGQQVTLSCSPISGHRSVSWYQQTPGQGLQFLFEYFSETQRNKGNFPGRFSGRQFSNSRSEMNVSTLELGDSALYLCASSLGGLGAYEQYFGPGTRLTVT.

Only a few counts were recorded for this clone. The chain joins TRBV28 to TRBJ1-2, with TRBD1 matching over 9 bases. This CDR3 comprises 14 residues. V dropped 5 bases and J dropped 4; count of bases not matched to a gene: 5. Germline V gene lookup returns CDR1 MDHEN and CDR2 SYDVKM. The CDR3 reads CASSRGQGSYGYTF. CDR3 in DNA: TGTGCCAGCAGTAGGGGACAGGGTTCCTATGGCTACACCTTC.

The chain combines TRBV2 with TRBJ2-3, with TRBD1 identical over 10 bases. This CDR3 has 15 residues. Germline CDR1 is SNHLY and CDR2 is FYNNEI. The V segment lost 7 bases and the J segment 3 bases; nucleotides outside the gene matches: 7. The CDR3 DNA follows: TGTGCCAGCAAGAGGGACAGGGGCGCAACAGATACGCAGTATTTT. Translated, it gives CASKRDRGATDTQYF.

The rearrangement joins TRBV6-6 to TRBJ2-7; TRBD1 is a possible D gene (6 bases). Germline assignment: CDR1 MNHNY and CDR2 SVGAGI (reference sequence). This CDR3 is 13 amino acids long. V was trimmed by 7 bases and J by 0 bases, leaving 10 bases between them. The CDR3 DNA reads TGTGCCAGCATTAAGGGGGACTCCTACGAGCAGTACTTC. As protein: CASIKGDSYEQYF.

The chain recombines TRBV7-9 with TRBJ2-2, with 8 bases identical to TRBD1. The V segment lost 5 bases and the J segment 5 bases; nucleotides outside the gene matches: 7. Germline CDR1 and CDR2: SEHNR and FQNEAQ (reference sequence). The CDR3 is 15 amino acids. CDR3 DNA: TGTGCCAGCAGCCAGGGGACAGGCCGGACCGGGGAGCTGTTTTTT. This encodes CASSQGTGRTGELFF.

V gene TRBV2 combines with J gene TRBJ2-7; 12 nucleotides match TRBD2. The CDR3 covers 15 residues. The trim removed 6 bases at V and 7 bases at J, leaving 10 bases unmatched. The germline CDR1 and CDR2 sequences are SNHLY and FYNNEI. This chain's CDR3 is CASREIGLAGSEQYF. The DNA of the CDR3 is TGTGCCAGCAGGGAAATCGGACTAGCGGGGAGTGAGCAGTACTTC.

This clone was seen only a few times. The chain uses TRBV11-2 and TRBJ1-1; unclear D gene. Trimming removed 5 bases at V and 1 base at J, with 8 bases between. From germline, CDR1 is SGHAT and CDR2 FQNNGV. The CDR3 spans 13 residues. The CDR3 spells CASSPRQNTEAFF. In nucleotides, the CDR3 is TGTGCCAGCAGCCCAAGACAGAACACTGAAGCTTTCTTT.

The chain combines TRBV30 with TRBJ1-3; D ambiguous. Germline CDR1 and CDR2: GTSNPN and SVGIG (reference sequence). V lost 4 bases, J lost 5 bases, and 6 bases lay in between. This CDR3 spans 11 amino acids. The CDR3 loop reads CAWIVRNTIYF. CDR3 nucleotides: TGTGCCTGGATAGTCAGAAACACCATATATTTT.

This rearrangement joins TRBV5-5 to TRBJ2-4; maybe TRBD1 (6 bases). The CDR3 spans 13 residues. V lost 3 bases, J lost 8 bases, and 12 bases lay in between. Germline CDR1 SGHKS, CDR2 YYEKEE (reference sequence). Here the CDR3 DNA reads TGTGCCAGCAGCTGGGACGAGGGGGACATTCAGTACTTC. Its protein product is CASSWDEGDIQYF.

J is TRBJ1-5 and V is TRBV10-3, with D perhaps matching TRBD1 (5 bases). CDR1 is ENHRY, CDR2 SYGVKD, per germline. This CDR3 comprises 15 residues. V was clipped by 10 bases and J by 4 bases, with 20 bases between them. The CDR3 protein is CASGGERGNNQPQHF. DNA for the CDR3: TGTGCCAGTGGGGGGGAGCGGGGGAATAATCAGCCCCAGCATTTT.

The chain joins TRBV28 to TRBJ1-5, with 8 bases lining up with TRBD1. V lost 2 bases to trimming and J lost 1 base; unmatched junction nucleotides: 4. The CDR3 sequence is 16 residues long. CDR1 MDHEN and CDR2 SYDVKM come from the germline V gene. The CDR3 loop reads CASSLPGGRSNQPQHF. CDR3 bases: TGTGCCAGCAGTTTACCAGGGGGCAGGAGCAATCAGCCCCAGCATTTT.

CDR3 DNA: TGTGCCACCAGCAGAGAGACAGGGTCAAACACCGGGGAGCTGTTTTTT. Translation gives CATSRETGSNTGELFF. The chain has TRBV15 and TRBJ2-2; the match to TRBD1 covers 7 bases. This CDR3 spans 16 amino acids. Germline CDR1 reads LNHNV; CDR2 reads YYDKDF (reference sequence). The trim removed 0 bases at V and 2 bases at J, leaving 3 bases unmatched.

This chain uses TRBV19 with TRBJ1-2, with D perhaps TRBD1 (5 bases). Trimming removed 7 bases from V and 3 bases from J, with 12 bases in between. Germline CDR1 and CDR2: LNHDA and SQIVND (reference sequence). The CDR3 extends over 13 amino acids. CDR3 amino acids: CASMKGGDYGYTF. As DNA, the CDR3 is TGTGCCAGTATGAAAGGAGGGGACTATGGCTACACCTTC.

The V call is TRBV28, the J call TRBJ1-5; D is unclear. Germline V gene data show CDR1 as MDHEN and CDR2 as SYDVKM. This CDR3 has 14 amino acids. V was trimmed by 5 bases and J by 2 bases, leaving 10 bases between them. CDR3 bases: TGTGCCAGCAGTCCCGGGATCCGCAATCAGCCCCAGCATTTT. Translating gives CASSPGIRNQPQHF.

In DNA form, the CDR3 reads TGTGCCAGCAGCAAACTAGCGGGGGGTGGCGAGCAGTACTTC. It codes for CASSKLAGGGEQYF. The rearrangement links TRBV11-2 to TRBJ2-7, with 12 bases aligning to TRBD2. The CDR3 has 14 amino acids. Germline CDR1 and CDR2: SGHAT and FQNNGV. Germline trimming cut 5 bases from V and 6 bases from J; bases unmatched to any gene: 5.

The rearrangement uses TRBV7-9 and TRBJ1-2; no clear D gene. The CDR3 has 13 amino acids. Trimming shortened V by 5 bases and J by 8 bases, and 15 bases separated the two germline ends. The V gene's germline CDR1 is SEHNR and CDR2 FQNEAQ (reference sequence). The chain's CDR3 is CASSPEEARGYTF. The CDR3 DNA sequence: TGTGCCAGCAGCCCGGAAGAAGCTAGGGGCTACACCTTC. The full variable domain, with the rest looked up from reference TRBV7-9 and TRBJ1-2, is DTGVSQNPRHKITKRGQNVTFRCDPISEHNRLYWYRQTLGQGPEFLTYFQNEAQLEKSRLLSDRFSAERPKGSFSTLEIQRTEQGDSAMYLCASSPEEARGYTFGSGTRLTVV.

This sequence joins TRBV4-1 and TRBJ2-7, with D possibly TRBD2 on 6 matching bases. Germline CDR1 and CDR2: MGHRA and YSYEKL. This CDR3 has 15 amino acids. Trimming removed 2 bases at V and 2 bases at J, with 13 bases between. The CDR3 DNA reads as TGCGCCAGCAGCCAAAGGGACTCCCCCACCTACGAGCAGTACTTC. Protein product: CASSQRDSPTYEQYF.

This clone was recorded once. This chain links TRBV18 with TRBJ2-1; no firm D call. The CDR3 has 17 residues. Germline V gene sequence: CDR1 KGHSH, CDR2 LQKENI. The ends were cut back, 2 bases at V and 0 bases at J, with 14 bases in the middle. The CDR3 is CASSPVEALSSYNEQFF. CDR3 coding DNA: TGTGCCAGCTCACCAGTCGAGGCTCTCAGCTCCTACAATGAGCAGTTCTTC.

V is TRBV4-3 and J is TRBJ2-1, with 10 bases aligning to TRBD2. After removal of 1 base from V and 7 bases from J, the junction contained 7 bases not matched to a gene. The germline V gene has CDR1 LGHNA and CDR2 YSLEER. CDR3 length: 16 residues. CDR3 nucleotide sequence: TGCGCCAGCAGCCAAGCCTCCCAGCGGGGGGGGAATGAGCAGTTCTTC. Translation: CASSQASQRGGNEQFF.

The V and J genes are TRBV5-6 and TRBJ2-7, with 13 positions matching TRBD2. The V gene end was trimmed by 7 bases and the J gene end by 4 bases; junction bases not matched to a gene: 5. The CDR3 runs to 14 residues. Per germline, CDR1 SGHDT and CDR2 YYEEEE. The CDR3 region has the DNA TGTGCCAGCTTGGGACTAGCGGGGACTTACGAGCAGTACTTC. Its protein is CASLGLAGTYEQYF. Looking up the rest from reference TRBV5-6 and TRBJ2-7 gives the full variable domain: DAGVTQSPTHLIKTRGQQVTLRCSPKSGHDTVSWYQQALGQGPQFIFQYYEEEERQRGNFPDRFSGHQFPNYSSELNVNALLLGDSALYLCASLGLAGTYEQYFGPGTRLTVT.

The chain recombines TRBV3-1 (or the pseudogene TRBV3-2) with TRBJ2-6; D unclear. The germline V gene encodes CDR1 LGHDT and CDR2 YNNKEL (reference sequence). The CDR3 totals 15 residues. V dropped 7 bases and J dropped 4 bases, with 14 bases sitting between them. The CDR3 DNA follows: TGTGCCAGCACTCTCCGTGCTCGGGGGGCCAACGTCCTGACTTTC. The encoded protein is CASTLRARGANVLTF.

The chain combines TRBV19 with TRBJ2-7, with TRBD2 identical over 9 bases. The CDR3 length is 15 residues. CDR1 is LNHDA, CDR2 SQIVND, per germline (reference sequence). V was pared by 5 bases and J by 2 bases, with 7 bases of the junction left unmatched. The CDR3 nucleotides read TGTGCCAGTAGTGTCCGACTAGCGGCCGCCTACGAGCAGTACTTC. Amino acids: CASSVRLAAAYEQYF.